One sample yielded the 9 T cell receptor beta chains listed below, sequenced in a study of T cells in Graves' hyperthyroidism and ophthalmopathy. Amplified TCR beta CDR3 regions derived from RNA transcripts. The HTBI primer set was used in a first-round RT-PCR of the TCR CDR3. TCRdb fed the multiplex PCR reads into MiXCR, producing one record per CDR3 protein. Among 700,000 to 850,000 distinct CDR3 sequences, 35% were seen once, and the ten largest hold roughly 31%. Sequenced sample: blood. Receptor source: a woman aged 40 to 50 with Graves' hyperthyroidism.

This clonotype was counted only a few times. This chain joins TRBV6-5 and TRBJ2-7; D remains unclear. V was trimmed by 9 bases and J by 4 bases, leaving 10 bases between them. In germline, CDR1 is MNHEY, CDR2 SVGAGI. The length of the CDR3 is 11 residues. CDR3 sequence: CARTVRYEQYF. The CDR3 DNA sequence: TGTGCCAGAACCGTCCGGTACGAGCAGTACTTC.

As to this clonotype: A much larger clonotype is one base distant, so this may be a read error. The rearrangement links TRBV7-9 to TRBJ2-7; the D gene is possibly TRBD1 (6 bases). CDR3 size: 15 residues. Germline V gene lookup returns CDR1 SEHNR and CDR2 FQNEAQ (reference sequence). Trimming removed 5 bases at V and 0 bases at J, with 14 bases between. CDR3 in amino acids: CASSRKQGPSYEQYF. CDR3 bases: TGTGCCAGCAGCCGTAAACAGGGACCCTCCTACGAGCAGTACTTC.

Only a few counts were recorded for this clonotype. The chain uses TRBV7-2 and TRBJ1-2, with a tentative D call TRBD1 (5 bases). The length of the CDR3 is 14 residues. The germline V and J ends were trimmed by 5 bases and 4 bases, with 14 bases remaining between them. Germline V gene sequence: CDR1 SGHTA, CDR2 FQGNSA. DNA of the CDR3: TGTGCCAGCAGCCCCCGGGGCGTCGGCTATGGCTACACCTTC. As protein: CASSPRGVGYGYTF.

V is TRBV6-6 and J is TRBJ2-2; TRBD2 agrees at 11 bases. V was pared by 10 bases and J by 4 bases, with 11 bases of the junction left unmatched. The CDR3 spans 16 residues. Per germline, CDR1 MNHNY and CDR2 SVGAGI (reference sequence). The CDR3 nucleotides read TGTGCCACTACCCCGGGGCTAGCGGGGGGCACCGGGGAGCTGTTTTTT. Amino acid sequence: CATTPGLAGGTGELFF.

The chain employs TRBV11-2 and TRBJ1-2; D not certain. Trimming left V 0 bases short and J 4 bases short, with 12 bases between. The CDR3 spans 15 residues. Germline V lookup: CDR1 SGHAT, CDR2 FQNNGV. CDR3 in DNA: TGTGCCAGCAGCTTAGATCAACTCCCCAGCTATGGCTACACCTTC. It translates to CASSLDQLPSYGYTF.

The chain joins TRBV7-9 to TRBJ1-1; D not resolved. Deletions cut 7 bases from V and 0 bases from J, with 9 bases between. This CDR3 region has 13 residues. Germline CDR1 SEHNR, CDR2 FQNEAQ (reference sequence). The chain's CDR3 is CASKTHMNTEAFF. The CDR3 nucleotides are TGTGCCAGCAAAACCCATATGAACACTGAAGCTTTCTTT. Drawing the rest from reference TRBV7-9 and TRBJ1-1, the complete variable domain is DTGVSQNPRHKITKRGQNVTFRCDPISEHNRLYWYRQTLGQGPEFLTYFQNEAQLEKSRLLSDRFSAERPKGSFSTLEIQRTEQGDSAMYLCASKTHMNTEAFFGQGTRLTVV.

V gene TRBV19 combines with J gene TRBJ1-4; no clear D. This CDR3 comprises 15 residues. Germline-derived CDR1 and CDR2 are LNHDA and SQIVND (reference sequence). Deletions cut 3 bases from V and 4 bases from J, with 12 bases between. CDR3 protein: CASSIGRILNEKLFF. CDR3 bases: TGTGCCAGTAGTATCGGACGGATCCTTAATGAAAAACTGTTTTTT.

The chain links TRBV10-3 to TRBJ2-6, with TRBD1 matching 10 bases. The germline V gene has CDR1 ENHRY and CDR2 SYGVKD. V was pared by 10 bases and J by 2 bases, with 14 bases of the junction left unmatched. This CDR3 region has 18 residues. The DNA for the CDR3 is TGTGCCAGCAGCCAGGGACAGGGGAAGGGTCCTGGGGCCAACGTCCTGACTTTC. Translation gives CASSQGQGKGPGANVLTF.

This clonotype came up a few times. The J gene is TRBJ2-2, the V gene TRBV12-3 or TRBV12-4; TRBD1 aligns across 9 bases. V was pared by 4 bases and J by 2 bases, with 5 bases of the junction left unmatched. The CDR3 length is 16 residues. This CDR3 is CASSSLDRGNTGELFF. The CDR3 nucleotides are TGTGCCAGCAGTTCTCTGGACAGGGGAAACACCGGGGAGCTGTTTTTT.